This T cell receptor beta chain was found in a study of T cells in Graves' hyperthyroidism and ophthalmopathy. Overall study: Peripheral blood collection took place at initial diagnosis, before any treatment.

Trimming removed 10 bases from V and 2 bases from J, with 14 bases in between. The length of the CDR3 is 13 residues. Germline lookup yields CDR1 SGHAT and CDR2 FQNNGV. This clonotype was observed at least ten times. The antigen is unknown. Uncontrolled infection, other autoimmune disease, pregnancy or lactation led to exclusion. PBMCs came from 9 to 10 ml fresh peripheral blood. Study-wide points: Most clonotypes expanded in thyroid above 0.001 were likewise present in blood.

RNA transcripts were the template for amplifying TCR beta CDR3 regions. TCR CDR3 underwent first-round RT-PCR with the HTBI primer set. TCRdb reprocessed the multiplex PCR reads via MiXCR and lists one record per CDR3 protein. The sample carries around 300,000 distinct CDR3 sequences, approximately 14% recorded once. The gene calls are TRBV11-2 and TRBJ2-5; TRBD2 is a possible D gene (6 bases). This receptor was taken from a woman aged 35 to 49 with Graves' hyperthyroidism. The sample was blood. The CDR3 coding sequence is TGTGCCACCACCCGGGCGGGGCAAGAGACCCAGTACTTC. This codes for CATTRAGQETQYF.